This T cell receptor (beta chain) emerged from a study of control samples from healthy donors and cancer patients. This table comes from immunoSEQ multiplex PCR, and its TCRdb copy is limited to in-frame clones, with some not included. The sample has more than 100,000 clones, 75% to 95% seen once. The germline V gene has CDR1 SGHVS and CDR2 FQNEAQ. The V segment lost 6 bases and the J segment 0 bases; nucleotides outside the gene matches: 9. The CDR3 extends over 17 amino acids. The sequencing sample was made of blood. The chain carries TRBV7-8 and TRBJ1-5; 9 bases line up with TRBD1. This clonotype originated in a man younger than 35 in good health. Here the CDR3 reads CASSIRDRAYSNQPQHF. The CDR3 DNA reads as TGTGCCAGCAGTATACGGGACAGGGCTTATAGCAATCAGCCCCAGCATTTT.